This is a list of T cell receptor beta chains from one sample in a study of blood T cell repertoires in COVID-19. The method was immunoSEQ multiplex PCR; TCRdb's version includes in-frame clones alone and lacks a portion of them. Of some 170,000 clones detected, about three quarters appear once; the ten largest clones hold roughly 8.6%. The sample taken for sequencing was peripheral blood. These receptors came from a woman in her 50s with active or convalescent COVID-19. CDR3s include the opening cysteine and the closing phenylalanine or tryptophan. A D gene is named only where the DNA matches it firmly. Size is stated for part of the rows, as once, few or many counts, or as a class when the clone is expanded.

j_call v_call d_call clone_size cdr3_nt cdr3_aa
TRBJ1-1 TRBV30 TRBD1 . TGTGCCTGGAGTGGAAGGACAGGGGGAGGCTCGGCTTTCTTT CAWSGRTGGGSAFF
TRBJ2-6 TRBV3-1/TRBV3-2 TRBD1 . TGTGCCAGCAGCCTGGACAGGGGTTCCTCTGGGGCCAACGTCCTGACTTTC CASSLDRGSSGANVLTF
TRBJ2-3 TRBV21-1 . . TGTGCCAGCAGCAAAGGAGGACTAGCGGGGGGGGACCCGGAGGGGCGAGATACGCAGTATTTT CASSKGGLAGGDPEGRDTQYF
TRBJ1-1 TRBV3-1/TRBV3-2 TRBD1 once TGTGCCAGCAGCCAATACCCGGGGACAGGATACGAAGCTTTCTTT CASSQYPGTGYEAFF
TRBJ2-3 TRBV29-1 . few TGCAGCGTTGGGGGCTACACAGATACGCAGTATTTT CSVGGYTDTQYF
TRBJ1-4 TRBV19 TRBD1 . TGTGCCAGTACGGACAGGATGAATGAAAAACTGTTTTTT CASTDRMNEKLFF
TRBJ2-1 TRBV4-2 TRBD2 . TGTGCCAGCAGCCAAGACGATGCCGGGGGGACTAGCGGGGGCCCCAGCTCCTACAATGAGCAGTTCTTC CASSQDDAGGTSGGPSSYNEQFF
TRBJ1-4 TRBV9 . few TGTGCCAGCAGACCGGGTGCTACAACTAATGAAAAACTGTTTTTT CASRPGATTNEKLFF
TRBJ1-2 TRBV18 . . TGTGCCAGCTCACCAGCGGGGCACGGGCCCGAGGGCTACACCTTC CASSPAGHGPEGYTF
TRBJ2-1 TRBV7-2 TRBD2 many TGTGCCAGCAGCCCGGAGGTAGCGGGGTACAATGAGCAGTTCTTC CASSPEVAGYNEQFF
TRBJ2-7 TRBV7-6 TRBD2 few TGTGCCAGCAGCTTAGGTGGGACTAGCGGGGACGAGCAGTACTTC CASSLGGTSGDEQYF
TRBJ1-4 TRBV28 TRBD1 . TGTGCCAGCAGCTTGGACAGGGTGTCGCTCCGGGGGGAAAAACTGTTTTTT CASSLDRVSLRGEKLFF
TRBJ1-1 TRBV24-1 . few TGTGCCACCAGTGATAAAGCGGGGGTGGGGGCCGCTGAAGCTTTCTTT CATSDKAGVGAAEAFF
TRBJ2-1 TRBV4-1 TRBD2 . TGCGCCAGCAGCCAAGATCCGGGACTATCTTACAATGAGCAGTTCTTC CASSQDPGLSYNEQFF
TRBJ2-1 TRBV29-1 . . TGCAGCGCCGCGACTCTACAAGGTCAACATTACAATGAGCAGTTCTTC CSAATLQGQHYNEQFF
TRBJ2-5 TRBV18 TRBD2 . TGTGCCAGCTCACCACTGGGGGGGGAGACCCAGTACTTC CASSPLGGETQYF
TRBJ1-2 TRBV7-9 . once TGTGCCAGCAGCTTGGGGGGTGTGGTCTATGGCTACACCTTC CASSLGGVVYGYTF
TRBJ2-1 TRBV27 TRBD2 . TGTGCCAGCAAAAGGGCGGGGGGGCACAATGAGCAGTTCTTC CASKRAGGHNEQFF
TRBJ1-6 TRBV30 . . TGTGCCTGGAGGTCCGGGCTCCAGGGAAGTTCACCCCTCCACTTT CAWRSGLQGSSPLHF
TRBJ1-6 TRBV4-2 TRBD1 . TGTGCCAGCAGCCGGGACCGGGACAGGGAGACTTCACCCCTCCACTTT CASSRDRDRETSPLHF
TRBJ2-3 TRBV5-1 TRBD2 . TGCGCCAGCAGCTTGGATCGCGGGGGGGTTTCGGATACGCAGTATTTT CASSLDRGGVSDTQYF
TRBJ1-6 TRBV10-3 . . TGTGCCATCAGTTCAGGGTTCAGGTCACCCCTCCACTTT CAISSGFRSPLHF
TRBJ2-7 TRBV28 . . TGTGCCAGCAGTCAGCCGGCGGGATCCTACGAGCAGTACTTC CASSQPAGSYEQYF
TRBJ2-3 TRBV27 . . TGTGCCAGCAGTTTAATGGGAGCGGATACGCAGTATTTT CASSLMGADTQYF
TRBJ2-7 TRBV19 TRBD1 . TGTGCCAGTAGTATGGACAGGGGGGCTTGGGAGCAGTACTTC CASSMDRGAWEQYF
TRBJ2-2 TRBV9 . . TGTGCCAGCAGCGTAGTAGGGGGAACCGGGGAGCTGTTTTTT CASSVVGGTGELFF
TRBJ1-6 TRBV19 TRBD1 . TGTGCCAGTAGTATAGGGACAGGTGGGCACCTCCACTTT CASSIGTGGHLHF
TRBJ1-1 TRBV21-1 . once TGTGCCAGCATCGGGCAGGGAAGGACCACCCAAACTGAAGCTTTCTTT CASIGQGRTTQTEAFF
TRBJ1-5 TRBV11-2 TRBD1 . TGTGCCAGCAGCTTAGTCAAGGGACAGGGGATTGGTCAGCCCCAGCATTTT CASSLVKGQGIGQPQHF
TRBJ2-7 TRBV11-1 . . TGTGCCAGCAGCTTCCGGGGAAACTCGGGGGAGCAGTACTTC CASSFRGNSGEQYF
TRBJ1-1 TRBV2 . once TGTGCCAGCAGTGAGTCGGGGTGGTGGACTGAAGCTTTCTTT CASSESGWWTEAFF
TRBJ1-1 TRBV7-8 . few TGTGCCAGCAGCTTCTCCGGACGGGGGGACACTGAAGCTTTCTTT CASSFSGRGDTEAFF
TRBJ1-2 TRBV7-2 . . TGTGCCAGCAGCTTACAGGGCCCGACCACTCATTATGGCTACACCTTC CASSLQGPTTHYGYTF
TRBJ1-2 TRBV19 . . TGTGCCAGCCAGTGGGCCCTGAATGGGGCGAAGTATGGCTACACCTTC CASQWALNGAKYGYTF
TRBJ1-3 TRBV2 . few TGTGCCAGCAGTGATAAGAGGAGGAACTCTGGAAACACCATATATTTT CASSDKRRNSGNTIYF
TRBJ1-5 TRBV28 TRBD1 many TGTGCCAGCAGTACCCTGACAGGGGGCAATCAGCCCCAGCATTTT CASSTLTGGNQPQHF
TRBJ2-7 TRBV30 . . TGTGCCTGGAGTGTAAAGGCGGGGAGCTACGAGCAGTACTTC CAWSVKAGSYEQYF
TRBJ2-1 TRBV11-3 TRBD2 . TGTGCCAGCAGCTCGGGAGGGCCCTCTGAGCAGTTCTTC CASSSGGPSEQFF
TRBJ2-1 TRBV30 TRBD2 . TGTGCCTGGAGTGCCGGACTAGCGGGAGTCAATGAGCAGTTCTTC CAWSAGLAGVNEQFF
TRBJ1-5 TRBV6-2/TRBV6-3 . . TGTGCCAGCAGTTCCACATCCCATCAGCCCCAGCATTTT CASSSTSHQPQHF
TRBJ1-2 TRBV19 TRBD1 . TGTGCCAGTAGAACCATTCACGGGACAGGGCTTATTGGTGGCTACACCTTC CASRTIHGTGLIGGYTF
TRBJ2-1 TRBV13 TRBD1 . TGTGCCAGTGCCCGGGACAGGGGGCCGAGCTCCTACAATGAGCAGTTCTTC CASARDRGPSSYNEQFF
TRBJ2-3 TRBV24-1 . once TGTGCCACCAGCCGACAGACAGATACGCAGTATTTT CATSRQTDTQYF
TRBJ1-1 TRBV29-1 TRBD1 . TGCAGCGTTGGAGGGACAGGGGGCGAGCAAGCTTTCTTT CSVGGTGGEQAFF
TRBJ2-2 TRBV16 . many TGTGCCAGCAGCCAATGGTCACACCAGGAATCGAACACCGGGGAGCTGTTTTTT CASSQWSHQESNTGELFF
TRBJ1-5 TRBV28 . . TGTGCCAGCACCCAACAGATTAATCAGCCCCAGCATTTT CASTQQINQPQHF
TRBJ2-1 TRBV4-1 TRBD2 . TGCGCCAGCAGCCAAGTTGCCACTAGCGGGGGGGATGAGCAGTTCTTC CASSQVATSGGDEQFF
TRBJ2-5 TRBV11-3 . . TGTGCCAGCAGCTTCGGTCGCGGAGAGACCCAGTACTTC CASSFGRGETQYF
TRBJ2-1 TRBV19 TRBD2 . TGTGCCAGTAGTATGCAGGCTAGCGGGATCGATGAGCAGTTCTTC CASSMQASGIDEQFF
TRBJ1-3 TRBV4-2 . . TGTGCCAGCAGCCAAGATTCAGGGACTGGAAACACCATATATTTT CASSQDSGTGNTIYF
TRBJ1-5 TRBV21-1 . . TGTGCCAGCAGCAAAGCAGAATCGCGACTCAATCAGCCCCAGCATTTT CASSKAESRLNQPQHF
TRBJ2-7 TRBV7-2 TRBD2 few TGTGCCAGCAGCTTTCAGACTAGCGAATTCTACGAGCAGTACTTC CASSFQTSEFYEQYF
TRBJ1-5 TRBV6-6 . . TGTGCCAGCGGGGGGGGAGGGAGTGTTCAGCCCCAGCATTTT CASGGGGSVQPQHF
TRBJ1-6 TRBV7-2 . . TGTGCCAGCAGCGCTCAGGGCGGCCCGGGTTCACCCCTCCACTTT CASSAQGGPGSPLHF
TRBJ1-4 TRBV5-1 . . TGCGCCAGCAGACAGGGACACGTTAGCCCTGGGGAAAAACTGTTTTTT CASRQGHVSPGEKLFF
TRBJ1-5 TRBV30 . once TGTGCCTGGAGTGTGGACAGTCGTAGCAATCAGCCCCAGCATTTT CAWSVDSRSNQPQHF
TRBJ1-5 TRBV12-3/TRBV12-4 . . TGTGCCAGCAGGGCCGGGGGTCAGCCCCAGCATTTT CASRAGGQPQHF